This T cell receptor (beta chain) was documented in a study of PD-L1 blockade in urothelial cancer. About this clone: Its antigen is unidentified.

Study-level points and caveats: Pretreatment clonality of the blood TCR repertoire below the median was predictive of superior survival.

Profiled with immunoSEQ multiplex PCR; TCRdb holds only in-frame clones, not every one. The sample lists approximately 100,000 clones, roughly nine tenths occurring once. This clonotype originated in a woman older than 75 with urothelial cancer. The starting material was PBMCs, obtained around atezolizumab (anti-PD-L1) treatment.

As DNA, the CDR3 is TGTGCCAGCAGCATAAGGAGCTACGAGCAGTACTTC. Residues: CASSIRSYEQYF. The V and J genes are TRBV5-6 and TRBJ2-7; D unclear. V dropped 4 bases and J dropped 3 bases, with 8 bases sitting between them. CDR3 length equals 12 residues. Germline CDR1 SGHDT, CDR2 YYEEEE.